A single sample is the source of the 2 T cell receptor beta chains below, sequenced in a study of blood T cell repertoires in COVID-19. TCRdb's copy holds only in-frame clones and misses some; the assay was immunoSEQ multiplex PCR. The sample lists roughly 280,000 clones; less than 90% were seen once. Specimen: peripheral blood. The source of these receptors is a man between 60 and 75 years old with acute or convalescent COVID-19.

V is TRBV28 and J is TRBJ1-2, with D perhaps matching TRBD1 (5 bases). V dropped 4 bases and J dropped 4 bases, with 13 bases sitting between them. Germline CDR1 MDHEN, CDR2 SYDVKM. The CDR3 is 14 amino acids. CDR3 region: CASSSMDTAYGYTF. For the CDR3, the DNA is TGTGCCAGCAGTTCCATGGACACGGCCTATGGCTACACCTTC.

The CDR3, as DNA: TGTGCCAGCTCACCTAGGACAGGGGGACATGATGGCTACACCTTC. It yields the protein CASSPRTGGHDGYTF. V usage is TRBV18 and J usage is TRBJ1-2; 10 positions match TRBD1. The junction had 7 bases not matched to a gene; V was cut back by 3 bases and J by 6 bases. This CDR3 spans 15 amino acids. The germline V gene has CDR1 KGHSH and CDR2 LQKENI. Combining the CDR3 with reference TRBV18 and TRBJ1-2 gives the whole variable domain NAGVMQNPRHLVRRRGQEARLRCSPMKGHSHVYWYRQLPEEGLKFMVYLQKENIIDESGMPKERFSAEFPKEGPSILRIQQVVRGDSAAYFCASSPRTGGHDGYTFGSGTRLTVV.